These T cell receptor beta chains were read from a single sample in a study of T cells in localized non-small cell lung cancer. TCRdb's copy holds only in-frame clones and misses some; the assay was immunoSEQ multiplex PCR. Here the sample spans 35,000 to 40,000 clones, approximately 86% being singletons. Sequencing used peripheral blood, obtained before any cancer treatment. All receptors come from a man between 40 and 70 years old with stage I lung adenocarcinoma. Both conserved end residues are part of each CDR3. The D gene is left open where the match is weak. Only some rows state a clone size, as once, few, many or a class for expanded clones.

j_gene,abundance,d_gene,v_gene,CDR3nt,CDR3aa
TRBJ2-7,NA,NA,TRBV27,TGTGCCAGCAGTTTGAGTGGGGGGCGAAGGTCCTACGAGCAGTACTTC,CASSLSGGRRSYEQYF
TRBJ1-1,NA,TRBD1,TRBV7-9,TGTGCCAGCAGCTCAGAGAGGACAGGCTTCTTTTTGAACACTGAAGCTTTCTTT,CASSSERTGFFLNTEAFF
TRBJ2-1,NA,NA,TRBV4-3,TGCGCCAGCAGCCAAGACGGGGCGACCGCCTACAATGAGCAGTTCTTC,CASSQDGATAYNEQFF
TRBJ2-7,NA,TRBD1,TRBV6-5,TGTGCCAGCAGTTTCCGGGACAGAAGCTTAGGGCAGTACTTC,CASSFRDRSLGQYF
TRBJ2-7,NA,NA,TRBV28,TGTGCCAGCAGTTTAGTAGGCACCCAAAAAGCCTACGAGCAGTACTTC,CASSLVGTQKAYEQYF
TRBJ1-5,NA,TRBD1,TRBV5-1,TGCGCCAGCAGCCTTGACGACAGGGTAGGCCAGCCCCAGCATTTT,CASSLDDRVGQPQHF
TRBJ2-7,NA,TRBD2,TRBV11-1,TGTGCCAGCAGCTTAGATAAAGCGGGAGGATACGAGCAGTACTTC,CASSLDKAGGYEQYF
TRBJ1-2,NA,NA,TRBV7-9,TGTGCCAGCAGCTTAGTTCCGCGAATCAATGGCTACACCTTC,CASSLVPRINGYTF
TRBJ2-7,NA,NA,TRBV7-9,TGTGCCAGCAGCTTGGAACAGGGCGACGAGCAGTACTTC,CASSLEQGDEQYF
TRBJ1-1,NA,NA,TRBV5-1,TGCGCCAGCAGCTTGGGACAGCCCACTGAAGCTTTCTTT,CASSLGQPTEAFF
TRBJ2-4,NA,TRBD1,TRBV5-1,TGCGCCAGCAGCTTACAGGGGGCCTTAGCCAAAAACATTCAGTACTTC,CASSLQGALAKNIQYF
TRBJ1-5,NA,NA,TRBV28,TGTGCCAGCAGCCTTACCATTCAGCCCCAGCATTTT,CASSLTIQPQHF
TRBJ2-1,NA,TRBD2,TRBV7-2,TGTGCCAGCAGCTTTCAAGGGACTAGCGGGGCAGGATATGAGCAGTTCTTC,CASSFQGTSGAGYEQFF
TRBJ1-2,NA,NA,TRBV28,TGTGCCAGCAGTTTTCCCCTTAGGGGCTACACCTTC,CASSFPLRGYTF
TRBJ2-7,NA,NA,TRBV4-2,TGTGCCAGCAGCCAAGGGACCTACGAGCAGTACTTC,CASSQGTYEQYF
TRBJ2-1,NA,TRBD2,TRBV11-2,TGTGCCAGCAGCGCGCCCACTAGCGGGAGGGCCAATGAGCAGTTCTTC,CASSAPTSGRANEQFF
TRBJ1-2,once,NA,TRBV25-1,TGTGCCAGCAGTGGGGGGGCGGGCGGCTACACCTTC,CASSGGAGGYTF
TRBJ1-5,few,TRBD1,TRBV28,TGTGCCAGCATGGGACAGATCAATCAGCCCCAGCATTTT,CASMGQINQPQHF
TRBJ1-2,NA,TRBD1,TRBV6-1,TGTGCCAGCAGTGAAGTCCAGACAGGGTCCCACAGCCGCTATAAGAATTTAGGTAACTATGGCTACACCTTC,CASSEVQTGSHSRYKNLGNYGYTF
TRBJ2-7,NA,NA,TRBV9,TGTGCCAGCAGCGTAAGGTTAGGACCCACCTACGAGCAGTACTTC,CASSVRLGPTYEQYF
TRBJ1-2,once,NA,TRBV4-3,TGCGCCAGCAGCCAAGAAATGGACGAGTATGGCTATGGCTACACCTTC,CASSQEMDEYGYGYTF
TRBJ2-5,NA,NA,TRBV18,TGTGCCAGCTCACCCCGCGCCCAAGAGACCCAGTACTTC,CASSPRAQETQYF
TRBJ2-5,NA,TRBD2,TRBV7-6,TGTGCCAGCAGTGTACTAGCGGGAGCCCAAGAGACCCAGTACTTC,CASSVLAGAQETQYF
TRBJ2-1,NA,TRBD1,TRBV19,TGTGCCAGTACCCGGGACAGGGTAACCGGTGAGCAGTTCTTC,CASTRDRVTGEQFF
TRBJ1-1,NA,NA,TRBV5-1,TGCGCCAGCAGCTTCGGACGGGGAAACACTGAAGCTTTCTTT,CASSFGRGNTEAFF
TRBJ2-4,NA,NA,TRBV6-5,TGTGCCAGCAGAACCGGACAGCTCCGGGGGATTCAGTACTTC,CASRTGQLRGIQYF
TRBJ2-1,NA,TRBD2,TRBV4-1,TGCGCCAGCAGCCAAGATAGCGGGAGAGGCTATGAGCAGTTCTTC,CASSQDSGRGYEQFF
TRBJ1-2,NA,TRBD1,TRBV29-1,TGCAGCGTTGATCCCACAGGGGGCGGCTATGGCTACACCTTC,CSVDPTGGGYGYTF
TRBJ2-1,NA,TRBD2,TRBV5-6,TGTGCCAGCAGCTTAACACGGGAGGCCCTCCTCAATGAGCAGTTCTTC,CASSLTREALLNEQFF
TRBJ2-2,NA,NA,TRBV30,TGTGCTTCGACCTCGAGGAACGGGGAGCTGTTTTTT,CASTSRNGELFF
TRBJ2-7,NA,TRBD1,TRBV4-2,TGTGCCAGCAGCCAAGAAGGACAGGGCTACGAGCAGTACTTC,CASSQEGQGYEQYF
TRBJ2-7,NA,TRBD2,TRBV28,TGTGCCAGCAGTCCTAGCGGGAGGTTAACCGAGCAGTACTTC,CASSPSGRLTEQYF
TRBJ2-1,NA,NA,TRBV19,TGTGCCAGTAAGTTGGAGGGCCATGAGCAGTTCTTC,CASKLEGHEQFF
TRBJ1-5,NA,TRBD1,TRBV6-1,TGTGCCAGCAGTTGGACAGGGGCGAGCAATCAGCCCCAGCATTTT,CASSWTGASNQPQHF
TRBJ1-5,NA,NA,TRBV28,TGTGCCAGCATCTTCGGGACACCTAGCAATCAGCCCCAGCATTTT,CASIFGTPSNQPQHF
TRBJ2-7,NA,NA,TRBV5-6,TGTGCCAGCAGCGGCGGGCCAGGGCACGAGCAGTACTTC,CASSGGPGHEQYF
TRBJ2-1,NA,TRBD1,TRBV27,TGTGCCAGCAGTCCATGGGACAGGATTCATGAGCAGTTCTTC,CASSPWDRIHEQFF
TRBJ2-4,NA,NA,TRBV5-1,TGCGCCAGCAGGGGGCCGGAAAACATTCAGTACTTC,CASRGPENIQYF
TRBJ1-3,NA,NA,TRBV7-2,TGTGCCAGCAGCTTAGCGCCACAGGGAAGTGGAAACACCATATATTTT,CASSLAPQGSGNTIYF
TRBJ2-2,NA,NA,TRBV7-9,TGTGCCAGCAGCCGCCCCCAAGCGAACACCGGGGAGCTGTTTTTT,CASSRPQANTGELFF
TRBJ2-1,NA,NA,TRBV18,TGTGCCAGCTTAGCGGACTCCTACAATGAGCAGTTCTTC,CASLADSYNEQFF
TRBJ2-3,once,TRBD2,TRBV7-2,TGTGCCAGCAGGTCTAGCGGTTACACAGATACGCAGTATTTT,CASRSSGYTDTQYF
TRBJ2-7,NA,NA,TRBV28,TGTGCCTGCCAGGGTCCCATCTACGAGCAGTACTTC,CACQGPIYEQYF
TRBJ2-7,NA,TRBD2,TRBV7-9,TGTGCCAGCGATAGGGGAGGGGAGCAGTACTTC,CASDRGGEQYF
TRBJ1-1,NA,NA,TRBV27,TGTGCCAGCAGTTTACAGACAGGGAACACTGAAGCTTTCTTT,CASSLQTGNTEAFF
TRBJ2-2,NA,NA,TRBV19,TGTGCCAGTAGTACGACCGGGGAGCTGTTTTTT,CASSTTGELFF
TRBJ2-7,NA,NA,TRBV18,TGTGCCAGCTCCCCCTATTCCTACGAGCAGTACTTC,CASSPYSYEQYF
TRBJ2-7,NA,TRBD2,TRBV7-2,TGTGCCAGCAGCCCCACGGGGGGAGCGGGAGGGCCCCGCGAGCAGTACTTC,CASSPTGGAGGPREQYF
TRBJ2-3,NA,NA,TRBV7-2,TGTGCCAGCAGCCGCAAATCCTACACAGATACGCAGTATTTT,CASSRKSYTDTQYF
TRBJ2-7,NA,TRBD1,TRBV5-4,TGTGCCAGCCATGACCGGGGACAGGGGCCGGGCGAGCAGTACTTC,CASHDRGQGPGEQYF
TRBJ1-5,NA,NA,TRBV28,TGTGCCAGCAGTTTCGGCGGGGAAGGTCGCAATCAGCCCCAGCATTTT,CASSFGGEGRNQPQHF
TRBJ2-7,NA,NA,TRBV5-5,TGTGCCAGCAGCTTGGGGCCTCTCTCCTACGAGCAGTACTTC,CASSLGPLSYEQYF
TRBJ2-7,NA,TRBD2,TRBV6-5,TGTGCCAGCAGTTACTCGGGACTAGCGGGTGTCCACGAGCAGTACTTC,CASSYSGLAGVHEQYF
TRBJ2-7,NA,NA,TRBV10-3,TGTGCCATCAGTAGGACGGGGACCTACGAGCAGTACTTC,CAISRTGTYEQYF
TRBJ2-7,NA,TRBD1,TRBV29-1,TGCAGCGCCCTTACGGGACAGGGCTTCGAAGAGCAGTACTTC,CSALTGQGFEEQYF
TRBJ1-5,NA,NA,TRBV30,TGTGCCTGGAGTCGGCAGGAGTATCAGCCCCAGCATTTT,CAWSRQEYQPQHF
TRBJ2-5,NA,NA,TRBV4-2,TGTGCCAGCAGCCAAGGGGGGTACCAGGGAGAGACCCAGTACTTC,CASSQGGYQGETQYF
TRBJ2-7,NA,NA,TRBV18,TGTGCCAGCTCACCAGGGACCGACCCCTACGAGCAGTACTTC,CASSPGTDPYEQYF
TRBJ2-2,NA,TRBD2,TRBV10-3,TGTGCCATCAACCTCGGACTAGCGGGATCCGGGGAGCTGTTTTTT,CAINLGLAGSGELFF